This T cell receptor (beta chain) was found in a study of identical twins. TCRdb ran MiXCR on the 5' RACE reads and lists one entry per CDR3 protein. The profile shows around 670,000 distinct CDR3 sequences, 5.5% to 6.5% of them singletons. This clonotype was seen repeatedly, ten times or more. Its cognate antigen is unknown. Whole-study results and caveats: Fewer insertions were carried by abundant cord blood beta clonotypes, but none was seen in memory repertoires.

The CDR3 runs to 13 residues. V was pared by 5 bases and J by 5 bases, with 12 bases between. Germline assignment: CDR1 MGHDK and CDR2 SYGVNS. This sequence was found in a man younger than 35 in good health. Sequencing was carried out using naive T cells sorted from blood. The gene calls are TRBV25-1 and TRBJ2-5, with unresolved D. CDR3 sequence reads: CASSLAAMETQYF. The CDR3 DNA sequence: TGTGCCAGCAGTCTGGCGGCGATGGAGACCCAGTACTTC.